A single T cell receptor beta chain is shown here with its context. The data belong to a study of shared clonotypes between healthy human individuals. Germline V gene data show CDR1 as ENHRY and CDR2 as SYGVKD. J gave up 6 bases and V 2 bases, and 9 bases lay outside the gene matches. This CDR3 is built from 16 residues. Roughly 30,000 T cell genomes (around 200 ng DNA) went into each sorted-subset replicate. Sequenced by immunoSEQ multiplex PCR; TCRdb stores in-frame clones only, minus some. Of about 2.4 million clones listed, over 85% are singletons. This clonotype was sampled from a young man in good health. Some clones in this sample may be carry-over from other donors' samples. The sample was naive CD4+ T cells from PBMCs. Indicated subset: CD45RA+ positively selected. The chain has TRBV10-3 and TRBJ2-1, with 8 bases matching TRBD2. The CDR3 spells CAISERAGGLGNEQFF. CDR3 DNA sequence: TGTGCCATCAGTGAGCGGGCGGGAGGCCTTGGCAATGAGCAGTTCTTC.